What follows are 9 T cell receptor beta chains derived from one specimen sequenced in a study of cytomegalovirus exposure and HLA in healthy donors (dated by TCRdb to 2016 to 2017). The library was obtained by the immunoSEQ multiplex PCR assay. A mixture of 60 forward primers for TCR Vbeta segments and 13 reverse primers for TCR Jbeta segments was used in the multiplex PCR. TCRdb re-hosts the immuneACCESS table, in-frame sequences only. Its copies lack some clones; in the studies checked, an unresolved V gene accounts for under half of them, and the cause for the rest is not known. A total of some 130,000 clones appear in this sample, around 74% of them only once. The ten largest clones add up to roughly 3.1% of the sample. The specimen was PBMCs. These receptors were obtained from a man aged 25-45 years in good health and CMV-seronegative.

The chain carries TRBV5-6 and TRBJ2-1, with D possibly TRBD1 on 5 matching bases. Germline loops: CDR1 SGHDT, CDR2 YYEEEE. The length of the CDR3 is 12 residues. Trimming left V 6 bases short and J 4 bases short, with 8 bases between. CDR3 bases: TGTGCCAGCACATCAGGGTACAATGAGCAGTTCTTC. As protein: CASTSGYNEQFF.

This chain joins TRBV7-3 and TRBJ2-2; 8 bases match TRBD2. The CDR3 runs to 17 residues. Trimming took 4 bases from V and 0 from J; bases not matched to a gene: 7. Germline loops: CDR1 SGHTA, CDR2 FQGTGA. In nucleotides, the CDR3 is TGTGCCAGCAGCTCCTTGGGCGGGGGGACGAACACCGGGGAGCTGTTTTTT. Translation gives CASSSLGGGTNTGELFF.

The chain combines TRBV5-1 with TRBJ2-3; D unclear. This CDR3 spans 12 amino acids. The germline V gene encodes CDR1 SGHRS and CDR2 YFSETQ. The germline V and J ends were trimmed by 4 bases and 4 bases, with 7 bases remaining between them. Here the CDR3 DNA reads TGCGCCAGCAGCCCCTATGCAGATACGCAGTATTTT. Translated, it gives CASSPYADTQYF.

This clone was recorded a few times. The genes are TRBV28 and TRBJ1-4, with D uncertain. The CDR3 runs to 11 residues. V lost 8 bases, J lost 6 bases, and 7 bases lay in between. Germline V CDR1 and CDR2: MDHEN, SYDVKM. This chain's CDR3 is CASSPYEKLFF. CDR3 nucleotide sequence: TGTGCCAGCTCCCCCTATGAAAAACTGTTTTTT.

The chain couples TRBV2 to TRBJ2-7; no definite D call. V lost 6 bases and J 0 bases, leaving 12 bases between the germline ends. CDR3 size: 14 residues. CDR1 and CDR2 from the germline V gene are SNHLY and FYNNEI. The CDR3 DNA is TGTGCCAGCAGGGCTCAACAGAGCTCCTACGAGCAGTACTTC. This gives the protein CASRAQQSSYEQYF.

The rearrangement links TRBV4-1 to TRBJ1-1; TRBD1 aligns across 7 bases. This CDR3 contains 15 residues. V lost 1 base to trimming and J lost 5 bases; unmatched junction nucleotides: 7. CDR1 and CDR2 (germline): MGHRA, YSYEKL. The CDR3 spells CASSQVGQGDTEAFF. CDR3 coding DNA: TGCGCCAGCAGCCAAGTAGGGCAGGGGGATACTGAAGCTTTCTTT.

CDR3 sequence: CASSPSLSQTRLNGYTF. Written as DNA, the CDR3 is TGTGCCAGCAGCCCATCCCTATCTCAGACAAGGCTGAATGGCTACACCTTC. The chain joins TRBV7-2 to TRBJ1-2; D uncertain. V was trimmed by 5 bases and J by 6 bases, leaving 25 bases between them. CDR1 is SGHTA, CDR2 FQGNSA, per germline. CDR3 length: 17 amino acids.

In the case of this clone: The junction differs from germline at one of its ends, possibly a read error. This sequence joins TRBV27 and TRBJ2-7; D possibly corresponds to TRBD1 (6 bases). Germline CDR1 reads MNHEY; CDR2 reads SMNVEV (reference sequence). The CDR3 totals 13 residues. The CDR3 DNA reads TGTGCCAGCAGGAACACAGGGTTGCTAGATATGAACTTC. It codes for CASRNTGLLDMNF.

The chain combines TRBV20-1 with TRBJ2-3; perhaps TRBD2 as D (5 bases). The CDR3 is 11 amino acids. Germline V lookup: CDR1 DFQATT, CDR2 SNEGSKA (reference sequence). V lost 5 bases to trimming and J lost 6 bases, with 9 bases between them. The CDR3 protein is CSARGWDTQYF. The CDR3, as DNA: TGCAGTGCTCGGGGTTGGGATACGCAGTATTTT.